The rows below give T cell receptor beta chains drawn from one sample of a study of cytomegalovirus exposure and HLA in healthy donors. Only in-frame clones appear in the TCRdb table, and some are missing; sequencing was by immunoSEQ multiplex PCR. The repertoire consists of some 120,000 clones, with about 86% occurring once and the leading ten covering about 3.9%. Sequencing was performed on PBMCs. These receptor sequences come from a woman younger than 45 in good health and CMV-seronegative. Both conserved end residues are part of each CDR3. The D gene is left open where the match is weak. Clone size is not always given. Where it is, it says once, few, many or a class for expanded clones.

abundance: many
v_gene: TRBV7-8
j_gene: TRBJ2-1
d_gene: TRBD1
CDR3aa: CASSLRQGPSNEQFF
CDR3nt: TGTGCCAGCAGCTTACGACAGGGCCCATCCAATGAGCAGTTCTTC

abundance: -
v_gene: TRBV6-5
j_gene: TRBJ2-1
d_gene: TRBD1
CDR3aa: CASRTPDRGEQFF
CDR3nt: TGTGCCAGCAGGACACCGGACAGGGGTGAGCAGTTCTTC

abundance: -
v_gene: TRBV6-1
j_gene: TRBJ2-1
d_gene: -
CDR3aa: CASSEVGDEQFF
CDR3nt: TGTGCCAGCAGTGAAGTAGGGGATGAGCAGTTCTTC

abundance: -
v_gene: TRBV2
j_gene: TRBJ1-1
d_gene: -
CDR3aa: CASGAGAMNTEAFF
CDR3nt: TGTGCCAGCGGGGCGGGGGCCATGAACACTGAAGCTTTCTTT

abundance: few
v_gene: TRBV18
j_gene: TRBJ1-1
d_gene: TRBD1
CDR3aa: CASSQGQGGTEAFF
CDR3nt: TGTGCCAGCTCACAAGGACAGGGAGGGACTGAAGCTTTCTTT

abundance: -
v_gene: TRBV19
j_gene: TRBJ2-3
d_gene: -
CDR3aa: CASSITGQGITDTQYF
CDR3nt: TGTGCCAGTAGTATAACAGGGCAGGGGATCACAGATACGCAGTATTTT

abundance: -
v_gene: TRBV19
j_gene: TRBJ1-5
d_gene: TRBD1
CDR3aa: CASRGQGGQPQHF
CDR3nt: TGTGCCAGCAGGGGACAGGGAGGTCAGCCCCAGCATTTT

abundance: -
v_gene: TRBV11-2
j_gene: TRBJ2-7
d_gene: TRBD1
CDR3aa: CASSWGTATYEQYF
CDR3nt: TGTGCCAGCAGCTGGGGGACAGCCACCTACGAGCAGTACTTC

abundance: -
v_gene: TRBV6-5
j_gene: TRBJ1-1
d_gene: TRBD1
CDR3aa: CASSITGETEAFF
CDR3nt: TGTGCCAGCAGTATAACAGGGGAGACTGAAGCTTTCTTT

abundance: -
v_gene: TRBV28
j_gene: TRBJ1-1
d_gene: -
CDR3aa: CASSSDWGNTEAFF
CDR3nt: TGTGCCAGCAGTTCGGACTGGGGGAACACTGAAGCTTTCTTT

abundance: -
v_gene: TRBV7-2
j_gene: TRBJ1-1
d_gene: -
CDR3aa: CASTLQGTGEAFF
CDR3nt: TGTGCCAGCACCCTCCAGGGGACCGGTGAAGCTTTCTTT

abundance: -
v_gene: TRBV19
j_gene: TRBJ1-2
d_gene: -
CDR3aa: CASTFSGSYGYTF
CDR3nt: TGTGCCAGTACCTTTTCAGGTTCCTATGGCTACACCTTC

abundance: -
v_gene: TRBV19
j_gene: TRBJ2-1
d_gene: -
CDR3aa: CASSPFRQGIRLNEQFF
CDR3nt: TGTGCCAGTAGTCCCTTCCGTCAGGGGATTCGTCTTAATGAGCAGTTCTTC

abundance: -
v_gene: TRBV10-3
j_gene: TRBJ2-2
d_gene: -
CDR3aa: CAISESGELLF
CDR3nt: TGTGCCATCAGTGAGTCCGGGGAGCTGCTTTTT

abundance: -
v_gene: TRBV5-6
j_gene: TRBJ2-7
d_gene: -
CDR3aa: CASSSSRLATYEQYF
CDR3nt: TGTGCCAGCAGCTCCAGCCGATTAGCCACCTACGAGCAGTACTTC

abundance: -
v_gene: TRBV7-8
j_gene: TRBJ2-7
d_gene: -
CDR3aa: CASSLRETPYEQYF
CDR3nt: TGTGCCAGCAGCTTAAGGGAGACCCCCTACGAGCAGTACTTC

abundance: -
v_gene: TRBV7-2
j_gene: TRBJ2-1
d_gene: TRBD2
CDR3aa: CASSLIAGEYNEQFF
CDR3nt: TGTGCCAGCAGCTTAATAGCGGGAGAATACAATGAGCAGTTCTTC

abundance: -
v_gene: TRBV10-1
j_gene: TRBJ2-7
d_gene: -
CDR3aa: CASSVPWQVNEQYF
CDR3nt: TGCGCCAGCAGTGTTCCTTGGCAAGTCAACGAGCAGTACTTC

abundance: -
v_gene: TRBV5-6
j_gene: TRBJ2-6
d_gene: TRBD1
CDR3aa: CASSLEGQATGANVLTF
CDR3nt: TGTGCCAGCAGCTTGGAGGGACAGGCTACTGGGGCCAACGTCCTGACTTTC

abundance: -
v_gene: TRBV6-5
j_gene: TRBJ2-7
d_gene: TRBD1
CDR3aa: CASSFALDRGHEQYF
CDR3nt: TGTGCCAGCAGTTTTGCCCTAGACAGGGGCCACGAGCAGTACTTC

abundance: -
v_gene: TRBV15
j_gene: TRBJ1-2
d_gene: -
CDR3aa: CATSRDRAGLYTF
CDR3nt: TGTGCCACCAGCAGAGATAGGGCAGGGCTCTACACCTTC

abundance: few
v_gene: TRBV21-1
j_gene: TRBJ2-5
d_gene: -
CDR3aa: CASSSLAGVGETQYF
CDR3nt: TGTGCCAGCAGTTCTCTAGCGGGAGTAGGTGAGACCCAGTACTTC

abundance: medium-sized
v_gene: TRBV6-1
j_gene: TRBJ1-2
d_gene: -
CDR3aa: CASRATGDYGYTF
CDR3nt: TGTGCCAGCAGAGCGACAGGTGACTATGGCTACACCTTC

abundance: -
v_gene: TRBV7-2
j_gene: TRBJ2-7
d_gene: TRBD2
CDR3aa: CASSLRASGSMNEQYF
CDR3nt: TGTGCCAGCAGCTTAAGGGCCAGCGGGAGCATGAACGAGCAGTACTTC

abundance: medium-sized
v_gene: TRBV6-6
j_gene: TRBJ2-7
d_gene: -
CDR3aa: CASSPGHRVADYEQYF
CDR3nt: TGTGCCAGCAGCCCGGGCCACCGGGTAGCGGACTACGAGCAGTACTTC

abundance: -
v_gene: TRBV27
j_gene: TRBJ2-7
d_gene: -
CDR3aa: CASSPRRFSYEQYF
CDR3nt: TGTGCCAGCAGTCCCCGCAGGTTTTCCTACGAGCAGTACTTC

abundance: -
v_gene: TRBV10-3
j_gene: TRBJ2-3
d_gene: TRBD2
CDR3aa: CAISPGLAGGVSTDTQYF
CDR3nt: TGTGCCATCAGCCCGGGACTAGCGGGAGGCGTTAGCACAGATACGCAGTATTTT

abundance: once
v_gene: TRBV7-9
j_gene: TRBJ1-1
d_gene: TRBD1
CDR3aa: CASSLLPRGQLRNTEAFF
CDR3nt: TGTGCCAGCAGCTTACTGCCTCGGGGACAGCTTAGGAACACTGAAGCTTTCTTT

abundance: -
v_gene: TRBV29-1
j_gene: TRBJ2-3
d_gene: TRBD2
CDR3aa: CSVGLAGASSDTQYF
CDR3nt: TGCAGCGTTGGCCTAGCGGGGGCGTCCTCGGATACGCAGTATTTT

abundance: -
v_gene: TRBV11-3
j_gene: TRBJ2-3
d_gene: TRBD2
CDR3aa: CASSLAGGSTDTQYF
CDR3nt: TGTGCCAGCAGCTTAGCGGGAGGGTCCACAGATACGCAGTATTTT

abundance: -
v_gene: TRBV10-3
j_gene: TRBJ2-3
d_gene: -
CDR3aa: CAISDWTDPNLTDTQYF
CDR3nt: TGTGCCATCAGTGATTGGACAGACCCGAACCTCACAGATACGCAGTATTTT

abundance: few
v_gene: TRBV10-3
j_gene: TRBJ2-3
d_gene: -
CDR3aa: CAISDAQVDTQYF
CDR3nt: TGTGCCATCAGTGATGCACAAGTCGATACGCAGTATTTT

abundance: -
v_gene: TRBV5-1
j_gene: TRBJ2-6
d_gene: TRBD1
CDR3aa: CASSWDSQSGANVLTF
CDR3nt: TGCGCCAGCAGCTGGGACAGCCAGTCTGGGGCCAACGTCCTGACTTTC

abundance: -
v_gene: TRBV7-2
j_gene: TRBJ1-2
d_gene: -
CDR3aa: CASSSFYGYTF
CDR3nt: TGTGCCAGCAGCTCGTTTTATGGCTACACCTTC

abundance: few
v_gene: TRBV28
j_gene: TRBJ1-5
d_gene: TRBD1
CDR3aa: CASSLTGDQPQHF
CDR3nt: TGTGCCAGCAGTTTGACAGGGGATCAGCCCCAGCATTTT

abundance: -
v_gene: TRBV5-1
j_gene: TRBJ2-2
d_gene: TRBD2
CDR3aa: CASSPGTTNTGELFF
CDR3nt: TGCGCCAGCAGCCCCGGGACTACCAACACCGGGGAGCTGTTTTTT

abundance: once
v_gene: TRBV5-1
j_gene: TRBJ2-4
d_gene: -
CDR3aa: CASSLGRQGGRVAKNIQYF
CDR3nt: TGCGCCAGCAGCTTGGGGCGGCAGGGTGGACGTGTGGCCAAAAACATTCAGTACTTC

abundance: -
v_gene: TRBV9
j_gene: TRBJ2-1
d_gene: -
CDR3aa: CASSVASGPSSYNEQFF
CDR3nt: TGTGCCAGCAGCGTAGCCAGCGGTCCTAGCTCCTACAATGAGCAGTTCTTC